This TCR beta chain was recovered during a study of T cell responses to AZD1222 COVID-19 vaccine. Study-wide background: Second-dose intervals near 4 or 12 weeks were combined. Overall study results and limits: The reported proportion of spike-specific TCRs targeting unmutated variant regions was nearly half. A rise in Spike-specific TCR breadth and depth followed two AZD1222 doses. Among the donors, most were white British and more were female, and clonal diversity was possibly underestimated.

With respect to this clone: Its antigen is still unknown.

This CDR3 has 15 amino acids. From germline, CDR1 is LNHDA and CDR2 SQIVND (reference sequence). Between the trimmed V and J ends, which lost 2 bases and 3 bases, there was a span of 11 bases. Sequencing used immunoSEQ multiplex PCR; TCRdb keeps in-frame clones, though not all of them. This table holds tens of thousands of clones, around 89% found once. Sequencing used peripheral blood, obtained on day 0 of AZD1222 vaccination. J is TRBJ1-5 and V is TRBV19, with D unresolved. The source is an adult in good health. CDR3 in DNA: TGTGCCAGTAGTATAACGGCAGTCCTCAATCAGCCCCAGCATTTT. It codes for CASSITAVLNQPQHF. Supplemented by reference TRBV19 and TRBJ1-5, the full variable domain reads DGGITQSPKYLFRKEGQNVTLSCEQNLNHDAMYWYRQDPGQGLRLIYYSQIVNDFQKGDIAEGYSVSREKKESFPLTVTSAQKNPTAFYLCASSITAVLNQPQHFGDGTRLSIL.